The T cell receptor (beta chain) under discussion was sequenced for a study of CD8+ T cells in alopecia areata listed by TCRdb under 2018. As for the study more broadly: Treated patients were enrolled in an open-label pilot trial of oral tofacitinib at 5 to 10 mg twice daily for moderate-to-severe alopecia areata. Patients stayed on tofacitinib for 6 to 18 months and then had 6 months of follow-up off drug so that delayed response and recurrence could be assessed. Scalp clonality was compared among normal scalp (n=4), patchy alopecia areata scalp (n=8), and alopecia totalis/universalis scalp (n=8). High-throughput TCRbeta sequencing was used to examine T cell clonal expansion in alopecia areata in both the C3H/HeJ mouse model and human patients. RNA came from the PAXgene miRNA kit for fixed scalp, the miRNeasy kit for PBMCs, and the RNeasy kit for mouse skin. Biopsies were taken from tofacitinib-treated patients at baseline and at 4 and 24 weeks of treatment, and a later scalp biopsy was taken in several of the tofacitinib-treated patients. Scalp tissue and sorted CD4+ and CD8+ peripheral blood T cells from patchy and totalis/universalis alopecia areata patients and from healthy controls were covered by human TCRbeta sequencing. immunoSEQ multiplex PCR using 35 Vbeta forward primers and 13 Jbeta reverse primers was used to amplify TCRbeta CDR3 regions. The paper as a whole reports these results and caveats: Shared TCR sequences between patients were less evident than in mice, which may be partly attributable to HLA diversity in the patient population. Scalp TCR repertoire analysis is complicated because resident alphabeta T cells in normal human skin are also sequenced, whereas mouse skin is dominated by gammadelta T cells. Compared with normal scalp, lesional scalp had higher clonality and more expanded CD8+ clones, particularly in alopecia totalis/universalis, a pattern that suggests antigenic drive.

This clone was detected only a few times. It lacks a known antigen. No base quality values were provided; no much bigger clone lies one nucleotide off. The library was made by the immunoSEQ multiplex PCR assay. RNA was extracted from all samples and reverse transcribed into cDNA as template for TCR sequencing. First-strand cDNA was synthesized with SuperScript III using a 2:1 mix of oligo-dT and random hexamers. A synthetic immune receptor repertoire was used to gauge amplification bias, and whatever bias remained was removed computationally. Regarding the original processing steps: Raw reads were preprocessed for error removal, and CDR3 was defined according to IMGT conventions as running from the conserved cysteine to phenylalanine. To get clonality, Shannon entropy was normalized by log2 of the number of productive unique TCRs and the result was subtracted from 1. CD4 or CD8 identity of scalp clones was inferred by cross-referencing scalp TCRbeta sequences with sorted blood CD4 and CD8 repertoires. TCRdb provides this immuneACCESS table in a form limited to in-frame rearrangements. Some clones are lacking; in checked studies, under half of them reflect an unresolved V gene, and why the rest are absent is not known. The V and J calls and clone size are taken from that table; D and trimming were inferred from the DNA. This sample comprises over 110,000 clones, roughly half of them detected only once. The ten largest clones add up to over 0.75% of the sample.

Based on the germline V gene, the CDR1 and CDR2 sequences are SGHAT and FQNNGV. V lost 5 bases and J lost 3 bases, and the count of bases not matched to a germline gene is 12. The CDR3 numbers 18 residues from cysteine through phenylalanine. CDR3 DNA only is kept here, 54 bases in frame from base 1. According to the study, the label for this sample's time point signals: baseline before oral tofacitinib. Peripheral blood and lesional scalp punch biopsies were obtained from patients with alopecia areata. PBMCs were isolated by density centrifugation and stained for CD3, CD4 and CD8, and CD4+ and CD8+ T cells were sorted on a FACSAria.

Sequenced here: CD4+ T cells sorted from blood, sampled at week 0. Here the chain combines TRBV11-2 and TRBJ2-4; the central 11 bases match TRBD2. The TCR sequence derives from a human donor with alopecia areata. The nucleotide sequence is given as TGTGCCAGCAGCGCACTAGCGGGAGTGGATGGTGGCAAAAACATTCAGTACTTC. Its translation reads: CASSALAGVDGGKNIQYF. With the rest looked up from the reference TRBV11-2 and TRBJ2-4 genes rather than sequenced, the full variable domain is EAGVAQSPRYKIIEKRQSVAFWCNPISGHATLYWYQQILGQGPKLLIQFQNNGVVDDSQLPKDRFSAERLKGVDSTLKIQPAKLEDSAVYLCASSALAGVDGGKNIQYFGAGTRLSVL.